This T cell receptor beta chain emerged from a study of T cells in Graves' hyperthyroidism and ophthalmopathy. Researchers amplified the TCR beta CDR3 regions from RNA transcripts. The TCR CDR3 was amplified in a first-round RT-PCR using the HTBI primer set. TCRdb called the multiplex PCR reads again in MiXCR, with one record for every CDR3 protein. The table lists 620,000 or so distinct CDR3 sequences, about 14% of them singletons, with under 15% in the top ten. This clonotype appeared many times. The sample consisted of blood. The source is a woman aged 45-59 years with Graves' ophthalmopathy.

DNA for the CDR3: TGTGCCTGGAGGACTTGGAGGATTGAGATTTTCGATGAGCAGTTCTTC. Amino acids: CAWRTWRIEIFDEQFF. The gene calls are TRBV30 and TRBJ2-1, with TRBD2 as a possible D gene (5 bases). The length of the CDR3 is 16 residues. V was shortened by 3 bases and J by 8 bases, with 23 bases between the two germline ends. Germline assignment: CDR1 GTSNPN and CDR2 SVGIG (reference sequence).